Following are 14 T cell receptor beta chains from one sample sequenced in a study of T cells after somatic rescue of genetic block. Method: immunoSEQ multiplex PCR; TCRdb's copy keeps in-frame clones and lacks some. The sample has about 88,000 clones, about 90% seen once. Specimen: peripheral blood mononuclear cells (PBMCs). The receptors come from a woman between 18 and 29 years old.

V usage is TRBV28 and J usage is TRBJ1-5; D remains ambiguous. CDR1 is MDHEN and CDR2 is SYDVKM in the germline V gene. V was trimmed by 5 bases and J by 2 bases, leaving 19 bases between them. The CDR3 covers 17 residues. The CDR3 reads CASSPWAGFERNQPQHF. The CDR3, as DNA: TGTGCCAGCAGTCCGTGGGCAGGTTTTGAGCGCAATCAGCCCCAGCATTTT.

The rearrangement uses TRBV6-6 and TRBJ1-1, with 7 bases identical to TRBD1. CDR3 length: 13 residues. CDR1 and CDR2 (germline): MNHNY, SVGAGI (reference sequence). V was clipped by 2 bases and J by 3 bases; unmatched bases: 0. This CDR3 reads CASSYTGDTEAFF. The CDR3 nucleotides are TGTGCCAGCAGTTACACAGGGGACACTGAAGCTTTCTTT.

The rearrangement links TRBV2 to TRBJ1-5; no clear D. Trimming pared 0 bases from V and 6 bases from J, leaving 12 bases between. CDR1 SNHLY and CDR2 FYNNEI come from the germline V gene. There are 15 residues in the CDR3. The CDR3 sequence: CASSEASRPGQPQHF. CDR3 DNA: TGTGCCAGCAGTGAAGCTTCGCGGCCGGGTCAGCCCCAGCATTTT.

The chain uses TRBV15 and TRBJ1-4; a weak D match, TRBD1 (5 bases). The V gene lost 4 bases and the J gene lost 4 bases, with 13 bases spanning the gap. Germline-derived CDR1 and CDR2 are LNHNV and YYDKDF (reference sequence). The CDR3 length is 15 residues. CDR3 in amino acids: CATSIKSGGNEKLFF. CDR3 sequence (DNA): TGTGCCACCAGCATAAAATCCGGGGGTAATGAAAAACTGTTTTTT. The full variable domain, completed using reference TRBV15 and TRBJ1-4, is DAMVIQNPRYQVTQFGKPVTLSCSQTLNHNVMYWYQQKSSQAPKLLFHYYDKDFNNEADTPDNFQSRRPNTSFCFLDIRSPGLGDTAMYLCATSIKSGGNEKLFFGSGTQLSVL.

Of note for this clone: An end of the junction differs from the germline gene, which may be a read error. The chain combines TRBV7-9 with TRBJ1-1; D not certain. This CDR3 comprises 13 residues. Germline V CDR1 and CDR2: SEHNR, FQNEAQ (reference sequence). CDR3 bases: TGTGCCAGCCGCTTGGAGGGGAACACTGAAGCTTTCTTT. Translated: CASRLEGNTEAFF.

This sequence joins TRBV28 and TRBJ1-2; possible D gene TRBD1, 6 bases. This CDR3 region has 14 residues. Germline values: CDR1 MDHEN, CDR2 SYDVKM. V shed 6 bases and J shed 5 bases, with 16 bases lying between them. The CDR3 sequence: CASSRTGLGYGYTF. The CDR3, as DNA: TGTGCCAGCAGCCGAACAGGGTTGGGATATGGCTACACCTTC.

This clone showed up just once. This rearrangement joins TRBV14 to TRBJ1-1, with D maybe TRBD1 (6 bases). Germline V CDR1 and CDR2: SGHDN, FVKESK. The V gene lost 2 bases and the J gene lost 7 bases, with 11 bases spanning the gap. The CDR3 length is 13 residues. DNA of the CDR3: TGTGCCAGCAGCCAATACAGGGTTTATGAAGCTTTCTTT. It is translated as CASSQYRVYEAFF.

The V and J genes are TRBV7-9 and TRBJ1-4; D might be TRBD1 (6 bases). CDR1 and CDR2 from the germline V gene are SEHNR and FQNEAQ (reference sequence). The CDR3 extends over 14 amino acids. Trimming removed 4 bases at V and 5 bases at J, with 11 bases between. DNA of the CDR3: TGTGCCAGCAGCTGGACAGAAAGAAATGAAAAACTGTTTTTT. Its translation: CASSWTERNEKLFF. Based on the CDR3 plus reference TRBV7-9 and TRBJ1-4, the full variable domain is DTGVSQNPRHKITKRGQNVTFRCDPISEHNRLYWYRQTLGQGPEFLTYFQNEAQLEKSRLLSDRFSAERPKGSFSTLEIQRTEQGDSAMYLCASSWTERNEKLFFGSGTQLSVL.

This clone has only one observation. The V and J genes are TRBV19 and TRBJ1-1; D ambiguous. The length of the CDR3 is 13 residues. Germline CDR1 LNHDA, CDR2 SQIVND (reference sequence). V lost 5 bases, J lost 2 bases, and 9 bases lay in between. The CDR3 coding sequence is TGTGCCAGTAGTCCCCCGGGCAACACTGAAGCTTTCTTT. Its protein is CASSPPGNTEAFF.

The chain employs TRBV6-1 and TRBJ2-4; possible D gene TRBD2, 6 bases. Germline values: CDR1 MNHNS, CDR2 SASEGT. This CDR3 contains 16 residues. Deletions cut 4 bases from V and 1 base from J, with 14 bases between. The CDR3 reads CASSVRPGGAKNIQYF. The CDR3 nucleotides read TGTGCCAGCAGTGTGCGCCCTGGAGGGGCCAAAAACATTCAGTACTTC.

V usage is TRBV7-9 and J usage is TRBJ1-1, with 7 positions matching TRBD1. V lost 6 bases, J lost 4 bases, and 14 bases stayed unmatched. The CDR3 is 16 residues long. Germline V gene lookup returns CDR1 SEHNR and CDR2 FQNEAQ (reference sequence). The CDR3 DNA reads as TGTGCCAGCAGTCCCCGGGACAGTCGAGGTATCACTGAAGCTTTCTTT. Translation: CASSPRDSRGITEAFF.

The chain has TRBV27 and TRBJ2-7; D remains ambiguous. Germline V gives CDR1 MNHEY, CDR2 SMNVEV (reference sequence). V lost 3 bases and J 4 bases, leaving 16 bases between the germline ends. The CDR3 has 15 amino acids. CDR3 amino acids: CASSFLPNPNYEQYF. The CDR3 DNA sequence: TGTGCCAGCAGTTTCCTTCCTAATCCGAATTACGAGCAGTACTTC.

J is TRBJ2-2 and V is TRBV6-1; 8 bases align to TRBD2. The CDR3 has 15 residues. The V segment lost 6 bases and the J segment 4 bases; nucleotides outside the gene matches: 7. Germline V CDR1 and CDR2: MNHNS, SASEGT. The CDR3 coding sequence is TGTGCCAGCAGCCCGGGGACTAGGCTCACCGGGGAGCTGTTTTTT. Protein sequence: CASSPGTRLTGELFF.

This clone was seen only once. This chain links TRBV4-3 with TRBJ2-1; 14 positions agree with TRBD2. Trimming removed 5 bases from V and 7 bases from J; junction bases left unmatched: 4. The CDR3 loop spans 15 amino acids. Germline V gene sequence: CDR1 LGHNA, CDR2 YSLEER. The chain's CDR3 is CASSETSGRGNEQFF. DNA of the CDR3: TGCGCCAGCAGCGAGACTAGCGGGAGGGGAAATGAGCAGTTCTTC.